Below, 28 T cell receptor beta chains from the same sample are listed, as sequenced in a study of shared clonotypes between healthy human individuals (dated by TCRdb to about 2020). Library preparation used the immunoSEQ multiplex PCR assay. The table comes from immuneACCESS by way of TCRdb, which keeps in-frame sequences with V and J called. Part of the clones is missing from these tables; in studies checked, under half for an unresolved V gene and the rest for unknown reasons. In this sample the table shows under 1,100,000 clones, approximately 80% of which occur a single time. The top ten clonotypes cover 0.55% to 0.7% of the sample. The material sequenced was memory CD4+ T cells from PBMCs. The cell subset or site label, read with the paper, signifies: CD45RA-negative fraction. These TCRs come from a man between 18 and 29 years old in good health. Some clones in this sample may be carry-over from other donors' samples.

On this clone: This likely traces to a read error, being one base from a far larger clone. The rearrangement uses TRBV28 and TRBJ2-1, with a weak D call TRBD2 (5 bases). The V gene's germline CDR1 is MDHEN and CDR2 SYDVKM. CDR3 length: 16 amino acids. The CDR3 reads CASSYPHGGSYKEQFF. As DNA, the CDR3 is TGTGCCAGCAGTTACCCTCACGGAGGTTCCTACAAAGAGCAGTTCTTC.

This rearrangement joins TRBV6-4 to TRBJ2-6; D call uncertain. The germline V gene has CDR1 MRHNA and CDR2 SNTAGT. The CDR3 is 14 amino acids. V lost 4 bases and J lost 1, with 5 bases in between. This CDR3 reads CASSAWSGANVLTF. The DNA for the CDR3 is TGTGCCAGCAGTGCGTGGTCTGGGGCCAACGTCCTGACTTTC.

V usage is TRBV7-9 and J usage is TRBJ2-5, with D possibly TRBD1 on 5 matching bases. This CDR3 contains 11 residues. Germline assignment: CDR1 SEHNR and CDR2 FQNEAQ (reference sequence). Trimming cost V 3 bases and J 10 bases, with 9 bases left between them. CDR3 in DNA: TGTGCCAGCAGCTTTTATCAGGGCCAGTACTTC. As protein: CASSFYQGQYF.

Details on this clone: This may be a read error: a much more frequent sequence differs by one nucleotide. This chain connects TRBV15 to TRBJ2-5; no reliable D call. The V and J ends lost 4 bases and 0 bases respectively, with 12 bases between them. The CDR3 runs 15 residues. CDR1 is LNHNV, CDR2 YYDKDF, per germline (reference sequence). CDR3 in DNA: TGTGCCACCAGCACAAAACTAAGGTACCAAGAGACCCAGTACTTC. Translated: CATSTKLRYQETQYF.

This sequence joins TRBV5-1 and TRBJ1-4, with 8 nucleotides matching TRBD1. The CDR3 loop spans 14 amino acids. Germline lookup yields CDR1 SGHRS and CDR2 YFSETQ. V shed 4 bases and J 8 bases; nucleotides not matched to a gene: 7. The chain's CDR3 is CASSIGQGQEKLFF. The CDR3 region has the DNA TGCGCCAGCAGCATCGGACAGGGACAGGAAAAACTGTTTTTT.

In the case of this clone: Other DNA sequences of this sample code for an identical CDR3. The chain combines TRBV29-1 with TRBJ1-1; D is unclear. Germline values: CDR1 SQVTM, CDR2 ANQGSEA. CDR3 length: 11 residues. V was clipped by 2 bases and J by 3 bases, with 4 bases between them. CDR3 protein: CSVERDTEAFF. CDR3 in DNA: TGCAGCGTTGAACGGGACACTGAAGCTTTCTTT.

V usage is TRBV5-1 and J usage is TRBJ2-1; D is possibly TRBD1 (5 bases). With 1 base removed from V and 10 bases from J, the gap between germline ends came to 12 bases. Per germline, CDR1 SGHRS and CDR2 YFSETQ. The CDR3 is made up of 13 amino acids. The CDR3 region is CASSLLQAREQFF. DNA for the CDR3: TGCGCCAGCAGCTTGTTACAGGCCCGGGAGCAGTTCTTC.

The gene calls are TRBV25-1 and TRBJ1-2, with TRBD1 matching 7 bases. The CDR3 loop spans 13 amino acids. The germline gives CDR1 MGHDK, CDR2 SYGVNS. V trimming: 4 bases; J trimming: 4 bases; junction bases outside the gene matches: 3. CDR3 in DNA: TGTGCCAGCAGTGCCGGGGACAGCTATGGCTACACCTTC. Amino acids: CASSAGDSYGYTF.

This clone was counted many times. The gene calls are TRBV7-3 and TRBJ2-5; no clear D. V was clipped by 4 bases and J by 2 bases, with 11 bases between them. The germline CDR1 and CDR2 sequences are SGHTA and FQGTGA. There are 14 residues in the CDR3. CDR3 sequence reads: CASSSTGRQETQYF. Here the CDR3 DNA reads TGTGCCAGCAGCTCCACCGGACGTCAAGAGACCCAGTACTTC.

V gene TRBV6-1 combines with J gene TRBJ1-1; tentative D call: TRBD1 (5 bases). V was shortened by 8 bases and J by 10 bases, with 17 bases between the two germline ends. The CDR3 spans 12 residues. Germline V gene data show CDR1 as MNHNS and CDR2 as SASEGT. The CDR3 DNA follows: TGTGCCAGCGGGACCTGGGAGCCCCGAGCTTTCTTT. Its translation is CASGTWEPRAFF.

The rearrangement joins TRBV29-1 to TRBJ1-1, with D unclear. This CDR3 is 11 amino acids long. Germline CDR1 is SQVTM and CDR2 is ANQGSEA. Between the trimmed V and J ends, which lost 7 bases and 0 bases, there was a span of 6 bases. CDR3 in DNA: TGCAGCGCGTCAATGAACACTGAAGCTTTCTTT. Encoded protein: CSASMNTEAFF.

The rearrangement uses TRBV5-1 and TRBJ2-2; D gene unclear. Trimming pared 3 bases from V and 4 bases from J, leaving 10 bases between. CDR1 is SGHRS, CDR2 YFSETQ, per germline. The CDR3 has 14 amino acids. The CDR3, as DNA: TGCGCCAGCAGCTCAAACGTCCGCACCGGGGAGCTGTTTTTT. This codes for CASSSNVRTGELFF.

The V and J genes are TRBV6-5 and TRBJ1-3; 7 bases are a match to TRBD1. V lost 7 bases to trimming and J lost 2 bases; unmatched junction nucleotides: 8. The CDR3 extends over 15 amino acids. In germline, CDR1 is MNHEY, CDR2 SVGAGI. Written as DNA, the CDR3 is TGTGCCAGCAAGAAGTGGGACAGTCCTGGAAACACCATATATTTT. This translates into CASKKWDSPGNTIYF.

The chain links TRBV18 to TRBJ1-5; possibly TRBD1 for D (6 bases). Per germline, CDR1 KGHSH and CDR2 LQKENI. Trimming took 4 bases from V and 5 from J, leaving 18 bases between them. This CDR3 comprises 16 residues. Written as DNA, the CDR3 is TGTGCCAGCTCACTAATGTTTGGGGGGCGGGATCAGCCCCAGCATTTT. Amino acid sequence: CASSLMFGGRDQPQHF.

This chain links TRBV18 with TRBJ1-2, with a weak D call TRBD1 (5 bases). Trimming took 1 base from V and 2 from J, leaving 11 bases between them. Germline loops: CDR1 KGHSH, CDR2 LQKENI. The length of the CDR3 is 15 residues. Written as DNA, the CDR3 is TGTGCCAGCTCACCACGATCGACAGCAAACTATGGCTACACCTTC. This sequence encodes CASSPRSTANYGYTF.

The V and J genes are TRBV28 and TRBJ2-1; D may be TRBD1 or TRBD2 (6 bases each). The germline CDR1 and CDR2 sequences are MDHEN and SYDVKM. The CDR3 totals 13 residues. The V and J ends lost 8 bases and 7 bases respectively, with 15 bases between them. The CDR3 is CASGDRGRNEQFF. DNA of the CDR3: TGTGCCAGCGGGGATCGGGGGCGGAATGAGCAGTTCTTC.

This clone was found a few times. The rearrangement joins TRBV18 to TRBJ1-1, with D perhaps TRBD1 (6 bases). Trimming removed 4 bases from V and 8 bases from J, with 17 bases in between. This CDR3 is built from 14 residues. Germline values: CDR1 KGHSH, CDR2 LQKENI. The CDR3 nucleotides are TGTGCCAGCTCACGAGGACCCGTGGACAGCGAAGCTTTCTTT. Protein sequence: CASSRGPVDSEAFF.

The chain links TRBV25-1 to TRBJ2-5, with D possibly TRBD2 on 5 matching bases. The CDR3 length is 14 residues. V lost 2 bases and J 5 bases, leaving 12 bases between the germline ends. Germline V gene lookup returns CDR1 MGHDK and CDR2 SYGVNS. The CDR3 region is CASSERGQSETQYF. For the CDR3, the DNA is TGTGCCAGCAGTGAAAGAGGGCAGTCCGAGACCCAGTACTTC.

V is TRBV27 and J is TRBJ2-5; the D is unclear. The CDR3 loop spans 14 amino acids. Germline V CDR1 and CDR2: MNHEY, SMNVEV (reference sequence). Trimming took off 0 bases at V and 0 bases at J, with 5 bases between the two ends. CDR3: CASSLSWDQETQYF. CDR3 nucleotide sequence: TGTGCCAGCAGTTTATCGTGGGACCAAGAGACCCAGTACTTC.

This clone occurred a few times. The chain is built from TRBV5-1 and TRBJ2-1; 7 bases match TRBD1. With 4 bases clipped from V and 6 bases from J, the junction kept 13 bases outside the gene matches. The CDR3 sequence is 16 residues long. Germline CDR1 is SGHRS and CDR2 is YFSETQ. The CDR3 is CASSTGVGGLSNEQFF. The CDR3 DNA is TGCGCCAGCAGCACAGGGGTCGGCGGGTTGAGCAATGAGCAGTTCTTC.

The genes are TRBV6-6 and TRBJ1-2, with D maybe TRBD1 (5 bases). CDR3 length: 15 residues. Germline CDR1 reads MNHNY; CDR2 reads SVGAGI (reference sequence). The germline V and J ends were trimmed by 2 bases and 0 bases, with 10 bases remaining between them. CDR3 amino acids: CASSYAGPTNYGYTF. The CDR3 nucleotides are TGTGCCAGCAGTTACGCAGGGCCCACTAACTATGGCTACACCTTC.

This sequence joins TRBV5-1 and TRBJ2-5, with 7 bases aligning to TRBD1. The CDR3 has 16 amino acids. The ends lost 0 bases at V and 2 bases at J; junction bases unmatched: 7. Germline V CDR1 and CDR2: SGHRS, YFSETQ. CDR3 nucleotides: TGCGCCAGCAGCTTGGGTGGGACAGCACATCAAGAGACCCAGTACTTC. Its protein product is CASSLGGTAHQETQYF.

V and J are TRBV2 and TRBJ2-1, with a tentative D call TRBD1 (5 bases). Germline CDR1 SNHLY, CDR2 FYNNEI. CDR3 length equals 13 residues. V was clipped by 5 bases and J by 15 bases, with 20 bases between them. As DNA, the CDR3 is TGTGCCAGCAGTCCATCGCGAGACAGCAACGGGTTCTTC. Translated, it gives CASSPSRDSNGFF. Variable domain in full (rest from reference TRBV2 and TRBJ2-1): EPEVTQTPSHQVTQMGQEVILRCVPISNHLYFYWYRQILGQKVEFLVSFYNNEISEKSEIFDDQFSVERPDGSNFTLKIRSTKLEDSAMYFCASSPSRDSNGFFGPGTRLTVL.

The chain recombines TRBV12-2 with TRBJ2-7; no check of the table's D call, TRBD2, against the DNA was made. TRBV12-2 constitutes a pseudogene. The CDR3 runs to 18 residues. The CDR3 DNA reads TGTGCAAGTCGCTTAGCGAGTTTGTCCGCGTTGGTAGCCTACGAGCAGTACTTC. Protein: CASRLASLSALVAYEQYF.

This clone was recorded once. The chain recombines TRBV5-1 with TRBJ2-5; 10 bases align to TRBD2. J was trimmed by 3 bases and V by 4 bases; bases with no gene match: 9. CDR3 length: 16 amino acids. Germline values: CDR1 SGHRS, CDR2 YFSETQ. The CDR3 region is CASSPLPSGGKETQYF. DNA for the CDR3: TGCGCCAGCAGCCCACTCCCTAGCGGGGGAAAAGAGACCCAGTACTTC.

The rearrangement uses TRBV6-5 and TRBJ2-7; 13 bases line up with TRBD2. Germline V lookup: CDR1 MNHEY, CDR2 SVGAGI. V dropped 6 bases and J dropped 4; count of bases not matched to a gene: 6. This CDR3 comprises 15 residues. CDR3 loop: CASSLGLAGVYEQYF. The CDR3 DNA reads as TGTGCCAGCAGCCTTGGACTAGCGGGAGTGTACGAGCAGTACTTC.

The chain employs TRBV6-5 and TRBJ2-2; 9 bases line up with TRBD1. This CDR3 has 15 amino acids. CDR1 and CDR2 (germline): MNHEY, SVGAGI. The V gene end was trimmed by 0 bases and the J gene end by 7 bases; junction bases not matched to a gene: 3. The CDR3 bases are TGTGCCAGCAGTTACTCCTGGACAGGGGTCGGGGAGCTGTTTTTT. It codes for CASSYSWTGVGELFF.

The rearrangement joins TRBV30 to TRBJ2-5; 7 bases agree with TRBD2. Germline CDR1 GTSNPN, CDR2 SVGIG (reference sequence). The CDR3 is made up of 14 amino acids. V lost 0 bases and J lost 5; bases outside the gene matches: 6. The chain's CDR3 is CAWSVLGGRETQYF. The CDR3 region has the DNA TGTGCCTGGAGTGTTCTCGGGGGGAGGGAGACCCAGTACTTC.